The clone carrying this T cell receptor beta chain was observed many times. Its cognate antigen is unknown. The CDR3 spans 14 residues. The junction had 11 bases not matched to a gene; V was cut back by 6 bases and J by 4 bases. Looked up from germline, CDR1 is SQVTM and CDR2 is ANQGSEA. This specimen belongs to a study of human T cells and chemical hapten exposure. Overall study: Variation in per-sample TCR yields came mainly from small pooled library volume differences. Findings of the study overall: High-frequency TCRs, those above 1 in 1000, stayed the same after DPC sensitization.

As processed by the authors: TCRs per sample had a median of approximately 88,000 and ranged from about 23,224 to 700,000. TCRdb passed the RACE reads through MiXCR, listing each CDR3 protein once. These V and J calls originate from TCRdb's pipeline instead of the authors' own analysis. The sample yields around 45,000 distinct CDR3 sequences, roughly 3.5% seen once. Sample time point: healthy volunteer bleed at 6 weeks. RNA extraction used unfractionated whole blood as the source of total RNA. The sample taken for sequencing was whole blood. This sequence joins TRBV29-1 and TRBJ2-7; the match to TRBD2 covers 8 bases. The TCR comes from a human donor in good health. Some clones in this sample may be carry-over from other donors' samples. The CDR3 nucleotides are TGCAGCGTGGACGTAGCGGGACTTTCGTACGAGCAGTACTTC. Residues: CSVDVAGLSYEQYF.